The clone carrying this T cell receptor beta chain has just a few counts. Its antigen is still unknown. Nobody among the patients had been given any treatment before thyroid surgery. Authors' processing steps: A classifier for distant metastasis in papillary thyroid cancer was constructed using CDR3 differences observed across clinicopathological groups. TCRdb re-analyzed the PCR reads through MiXCR. V and J calls and clone size were set by TCRdb, not the authors. The data contain over 6,500 clones, roughly a third of them singletons. V was shortened by 5 bases and J by 0 bases, with 14 bases between the two germline ends. Germline lookup yields CDR1 SGHNT and CDR2 YENEEA. This CDR3 is built from 16 residues. This sample was included in a study of metastatic and nonmetastatic thyroid tumors. About the research overall: Both malignant and benign thyroid patients supplied peripheral blood and tumor or nodule tissue samples, across which the repertoires of these patients were then compared. General study points: Malignant thyroid tumors reportedly exceeded benign nodules significantly in TCR beta diversity, with the difference appearing in blood and tumor.

V usage is TRBV11-3 and J usage is TRBJ2-1, with D uncertain. This TCR was sampled from a female donor with papillary thyroid cancer or a benign thyroid nodule (not recorded which). Some clones in this sample may be carry-over from other donors' samples. The sample taken for sequencing was adjacent normal tissue. CDR3 sequence (DNA): TGTGCCAGCAGCGCACGACTCGGCGGCTCCTACAATGAGCAGTTCTTC. It translates to CASSARLGGSYNEQFF.